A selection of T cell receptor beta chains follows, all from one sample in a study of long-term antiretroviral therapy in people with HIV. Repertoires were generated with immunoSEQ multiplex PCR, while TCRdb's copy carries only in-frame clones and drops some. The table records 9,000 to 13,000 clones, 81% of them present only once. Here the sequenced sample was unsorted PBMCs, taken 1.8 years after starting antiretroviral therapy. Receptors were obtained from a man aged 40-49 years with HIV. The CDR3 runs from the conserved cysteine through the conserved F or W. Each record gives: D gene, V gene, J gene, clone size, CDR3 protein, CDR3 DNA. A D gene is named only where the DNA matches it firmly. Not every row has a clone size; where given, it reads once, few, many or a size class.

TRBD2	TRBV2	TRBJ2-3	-	CASSAPREGQDTQYF	TGTGCCAGCAGTGCTCCGCGGGAGGGGCAGGATACGCAGTATTTT
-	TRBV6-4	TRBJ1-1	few	CASSDSDKNTEAFF	TGTGCCAGCAGTGACTCCGATAAGAACACTGAAGCTTTCTTT
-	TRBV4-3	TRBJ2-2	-	CASSIRQTGELFF	TGCGCCAGCAGCATACGACAAACCGGGGAGCTGTTTTTT
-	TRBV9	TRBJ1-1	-	CASSSRRRTDTEAFF	TGTGCCAGCAGCTCCCGGAGGAGGACGGACACTGAAGCTTTCTTT
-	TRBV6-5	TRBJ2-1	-	CASSYDLEYNEQFF	TGTGCCAGCAGTTACGACCTAGAGTACAATGAGCAGTTCTTC
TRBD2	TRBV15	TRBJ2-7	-	CATSRSGTSGFREQYF	TGTGCCACCAGCCGATCCGGGACTAGCGGTTTTCGAGAGCAGTACTTC
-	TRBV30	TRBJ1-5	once	CAWSQGQQQPQHF	TGTGCCTGGAGCCAAGGACAGCAACAGCCCCAGCATTTT
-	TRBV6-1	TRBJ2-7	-	CATRDLVHEQYF	TGTGCCACCCGGGACCTGGTACACGAGCAGTACTTC
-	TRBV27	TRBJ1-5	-	CASSLGGPNQPQHF	TGTGCCAGCAGTTTAGGGGGGCCTAATCAGCCCCAGCATTTT
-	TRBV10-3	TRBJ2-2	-	CAINNPDLGQSNTGELFF	TGTGCCATCAATAACCCAGACCTCGGACAGTCGAACACCGGGGAGCTGTTTTTT
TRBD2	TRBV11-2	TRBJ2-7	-	CASSFVVLAGGISYEQYF	TGTGCCAGCAGCTTTGTGGTACTAGCGGGAGGTATCTCCTACGAGCAGTACTTC
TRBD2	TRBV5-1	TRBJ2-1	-	CASSLVWGTATSGSSYNEQFF	TGCGCCAGCAGCTTGGTTTGGGGGACGGCGACTAGCGGGAGCTCCTACAATGAGCAGTTCTTC
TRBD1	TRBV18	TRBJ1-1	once	CASSLGQGITNTEAFF	TGTGCCAGCTCACTAGGACAGGGGATTACGAACACTGAAGCTTTCTTT
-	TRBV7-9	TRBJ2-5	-	CASSFPTGQETQYF	TGTGCCAGCAGCTTTCCCACAGGCCAAGAGACCCAGTACTTC
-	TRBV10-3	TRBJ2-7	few	CAISDGSSYEQYF	TGTGCCATCAGTGATGGGAGCTCCTACGAGCAGTACTTC
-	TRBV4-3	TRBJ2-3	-	CASSQGLRDTQYF	TGCGCCAGCAGCCAAGGGTTGCGGGATACGCAGTATTTT
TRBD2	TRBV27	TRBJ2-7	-	CASSPWTSGRALVVYEQYF	TGTGCCAGCAGTCCCTGGACTAGCGGGAGGGCCCTAGTAGTCTACGAGCAGTACTTC
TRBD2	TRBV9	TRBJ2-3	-	CASSVTPAGGSDTQYF	TGTGCCAGCAGCGTAACTCCAGCGGGAGGGTCGGATACGCAGTATTTT
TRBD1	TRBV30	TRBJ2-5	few	CAWGYGTGEETQYF	TGTGCCTGGGGCTACGGGACAGGCGAAGAGACCCAGTACTTC
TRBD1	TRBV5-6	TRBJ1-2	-	CASSPSRDRAGYGYTF	TGTGCCAGCAGTCCCTCCCGTGACAGGGCCGGCTATGGCTACACCTTC
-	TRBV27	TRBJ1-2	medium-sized	CASSLNWSNYGYTF	TGTGCCAGCAGTTTAAACTGGTCTAACTATGGCTACACCTTC
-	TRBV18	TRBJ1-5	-	CASSPLGDNQPQHF	TGTGCCAGCTCACCGCTAGGGGATAATCAGCCCCAGCATTTT
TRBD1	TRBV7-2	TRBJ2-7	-	CASSLAGTGIYEQYF	TGTGCCAGCAGCTTAGCGGGGACAGGGATCTACGAGCAGTACTTC
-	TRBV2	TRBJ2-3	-	CASRELVGFVADTQYF	TGTGCCAGCAGGGAACTAGTCGGTTTTGTGGCAGATACGCAGTATTTT
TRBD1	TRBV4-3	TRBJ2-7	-	CASSQDRATGSYEQYF	TGCGCCAGCAGCCAAGATCGGGCGACAGGGTCCTACGAGCAGTACTTC
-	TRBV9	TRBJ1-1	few	CASSLRKVLTEAFF	TGTGCCAGCAGCCTTAGAAAGGTCCTAACTGAAGCTTTCTTT
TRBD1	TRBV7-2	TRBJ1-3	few	CATKRGLSGNTIYF	TGTGCCACCAAGAGGGGGCTCTCTGGAAACACCATATATTTT
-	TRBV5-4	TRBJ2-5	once	CASSPVSGEETQYF	TGTGCCAGCAGTCCAGTCTCAGGGGAAGAGACCCAGTACTTC
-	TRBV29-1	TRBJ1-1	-	CSVLGDGTEAFF	TGCAGCGTCCTAGGGGACGGCACTGAAGCTTTCTTT
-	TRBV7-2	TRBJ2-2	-	CASSPWGRKGTGELFF	TGTGCCAGCAGCCCTTGGGGGAGAAAGGGCACCGGGGAGCTGTTTTTT
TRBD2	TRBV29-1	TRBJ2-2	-	CSVEGGLSGTNTGELFF	TGCAGCGTTGAGGGGGGCCTTAGCGGGACCAACACCGGGGAGCTGTTTTTT
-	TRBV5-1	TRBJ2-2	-	CASSYEGGNTGELFF	TGCGCCAGCAGCTATGAGGGGGGAAACACCGGGGAGCTGTTTTTT
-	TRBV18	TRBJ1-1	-	CASSPDTGSYTEAFF	TGTGCCAGCTCACCTGACACCGGGAGTTACACTGAAGCTTTCTTT